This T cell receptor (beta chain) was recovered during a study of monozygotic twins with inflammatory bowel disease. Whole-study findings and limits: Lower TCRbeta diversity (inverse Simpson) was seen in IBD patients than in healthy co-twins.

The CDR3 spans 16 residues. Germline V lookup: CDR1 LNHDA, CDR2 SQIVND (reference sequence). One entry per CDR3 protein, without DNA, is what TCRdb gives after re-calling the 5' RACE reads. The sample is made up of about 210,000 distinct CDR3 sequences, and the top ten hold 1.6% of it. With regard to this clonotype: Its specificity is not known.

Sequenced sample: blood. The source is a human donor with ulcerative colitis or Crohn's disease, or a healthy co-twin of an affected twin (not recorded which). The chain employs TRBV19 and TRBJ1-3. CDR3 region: CASSPAGRISGNTIYF.